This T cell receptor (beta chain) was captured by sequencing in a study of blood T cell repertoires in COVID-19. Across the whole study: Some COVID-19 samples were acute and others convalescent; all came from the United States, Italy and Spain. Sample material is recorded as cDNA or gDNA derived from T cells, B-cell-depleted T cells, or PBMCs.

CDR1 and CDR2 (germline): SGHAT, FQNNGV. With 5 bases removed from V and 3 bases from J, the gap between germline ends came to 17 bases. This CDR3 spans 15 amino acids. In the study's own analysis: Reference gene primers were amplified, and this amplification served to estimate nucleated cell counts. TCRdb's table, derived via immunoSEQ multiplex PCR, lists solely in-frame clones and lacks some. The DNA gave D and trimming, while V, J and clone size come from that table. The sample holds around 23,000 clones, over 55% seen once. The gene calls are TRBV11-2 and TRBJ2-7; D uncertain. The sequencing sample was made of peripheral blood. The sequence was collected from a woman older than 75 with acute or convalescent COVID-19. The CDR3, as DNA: TGTGCCAGCAGCCACTCGGAAAGCGCCTACTACGAGCAGTACTTC. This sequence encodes CASSHSESAYYEQYF.